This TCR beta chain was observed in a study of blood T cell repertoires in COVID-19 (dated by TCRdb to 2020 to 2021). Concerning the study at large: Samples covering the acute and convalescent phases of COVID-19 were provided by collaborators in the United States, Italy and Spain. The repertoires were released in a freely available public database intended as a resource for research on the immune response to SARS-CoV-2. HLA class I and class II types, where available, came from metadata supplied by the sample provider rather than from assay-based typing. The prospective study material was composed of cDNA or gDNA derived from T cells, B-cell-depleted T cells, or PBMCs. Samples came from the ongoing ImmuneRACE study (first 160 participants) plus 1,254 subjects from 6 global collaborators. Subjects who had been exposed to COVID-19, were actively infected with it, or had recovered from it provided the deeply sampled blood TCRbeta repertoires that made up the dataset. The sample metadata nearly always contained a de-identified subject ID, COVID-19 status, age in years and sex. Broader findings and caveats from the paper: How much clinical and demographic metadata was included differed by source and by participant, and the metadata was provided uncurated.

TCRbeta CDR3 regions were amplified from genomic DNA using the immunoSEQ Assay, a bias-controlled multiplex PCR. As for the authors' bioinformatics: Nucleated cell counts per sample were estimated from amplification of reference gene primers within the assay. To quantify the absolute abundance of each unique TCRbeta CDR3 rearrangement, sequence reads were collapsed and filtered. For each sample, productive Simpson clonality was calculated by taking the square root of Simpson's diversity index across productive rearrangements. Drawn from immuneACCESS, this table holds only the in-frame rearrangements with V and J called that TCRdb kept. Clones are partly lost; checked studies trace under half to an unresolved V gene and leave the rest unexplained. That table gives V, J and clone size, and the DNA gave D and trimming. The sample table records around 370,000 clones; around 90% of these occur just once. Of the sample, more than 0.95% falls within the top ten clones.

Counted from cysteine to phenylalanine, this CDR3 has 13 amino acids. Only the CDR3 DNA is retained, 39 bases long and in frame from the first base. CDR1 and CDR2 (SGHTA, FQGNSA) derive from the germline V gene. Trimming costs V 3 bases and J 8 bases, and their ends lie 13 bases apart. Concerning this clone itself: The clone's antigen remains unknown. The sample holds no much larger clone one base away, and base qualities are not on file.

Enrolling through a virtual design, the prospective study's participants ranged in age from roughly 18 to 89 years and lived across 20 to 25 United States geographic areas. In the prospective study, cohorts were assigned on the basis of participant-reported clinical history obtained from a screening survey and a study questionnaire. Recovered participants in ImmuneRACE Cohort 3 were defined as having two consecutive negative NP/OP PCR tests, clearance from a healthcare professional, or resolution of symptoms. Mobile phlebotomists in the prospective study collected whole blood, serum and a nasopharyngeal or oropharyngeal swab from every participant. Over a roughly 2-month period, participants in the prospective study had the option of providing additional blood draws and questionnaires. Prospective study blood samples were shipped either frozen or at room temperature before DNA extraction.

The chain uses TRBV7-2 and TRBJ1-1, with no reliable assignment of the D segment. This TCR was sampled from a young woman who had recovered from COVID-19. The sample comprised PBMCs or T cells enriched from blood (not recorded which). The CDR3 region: CASSFPGVLEAFF. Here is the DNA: TGTGCCAGCAGCTTCCCGGGAGTATTGGAAGCTTTCTTT.